These 28 T cell receptor beta chains originate from one sample sequenced in a study of blood T cell repertoires in COVID-19. Profiled with immunoSEQ multiplex PCR; TCRdb holds only in-frame clones, not every one. The data contain about 130,000 clones, 88% of them singletons. The material sequenced was peripheral blood. The source of these receptors is a man between 45 and 60 years old with acute or convalescent COVID-19.

The chain carries TRBV5-4 and TRBJ1-4; tentatively, D is TRBD1 (5 bases). The CDR3 is made up of 15 amino acids. CDR1 is SGHNT, CDR2 YYREEE, per germline (reference sequence). V was cut by 3 bases and J by 2 bases, with 11 bases left in between. CDR3 region: CASSSPEGTNEKLFF. CDR3 nucleotide sequence: TGTGCCAGCAGCTCGCCGGAGGGGACTAATGAAAAACTGTTTTTT.

Only one count was recorded for this clone. The chain has TRBV5-6 and TRBJ2-5; D call uncertain. Trimming removed 0 bases from V and 2 bases from J, with 8 bases in between. The germline V gene has CDR1 SGHDT and CDR2 YYEEEE. This CDR3 is 14 amino acids long. CDR3 coding DNA: TGTGCCAGCAGCTTGGAACAGCTTCAAGAGACCCAGTACTTC. Protein product: CASSLEQLQETQYF.

The gene calls are TRBV7-8 and TRBJ1-3; TRBD1 agrees at 8 bases. This CDR3 is 16 amino acids long. The V gene's germline CDR1 is SGHVS and CDR2 FQNEAQ. J lost 1 base, V lost 4 bases, and 6 bases had no gene match. Here the CDR3 DNA reads TGTGCCAGCAGCTCCGGACAGGGTGAATCTGGAAACACCATATATTTT. Translation gives CASSSGQGESGNTIYF. Supplemented by reference TRBV7-8 and TRBJ1-3, the full variable domain reads GAGVSQSPRYKVAKRGQDVALRCDPISGHVSLFWYQQALGQGPEFLTYFQNEAQLDKSGLPSDRFFAERPEGSVSTLKIQRTQQEDSAVYLCASSSGQGESGNTIYFGEGSWLTVV.

A word on this clone: One end of the junction is discordant with germline, which a read error may explain. The chain carries TRBV28 and TRBJ2-7; 10 bases are a match to TRBD1. The CDR3 is 14 residues long. Germline V lookup: CDR1 MDHEN, CDR2 SYDVKM. CDR3 residues: CASSPGTGDYVQYF. The DNA of the CDR3 is TGTGCCAGCAGTCCCGGGACAGGGGATTACGTGCAGTACTTC.

The chain employs TRBV7-2 and TRBJ2-1, with 7 bases lining up with TRBD1. The CDR3 has 14 residues. Germline-derived CDR1 and CDR2 are SGHTA and FQGNSA. Trimming removed 4 bases from V and 8 bases from J; junction bases left unmatched: 8. The CDR3 coding sequence is TGTGCCAGCAGCTACCAACAGGGGAACGATGAGCAGTTCTTC. Protein: CASSYQQGNDEQFF. Complete variable domain (other parts from reference TRBV7-2 and TRBJ2-1): GAGVSQSPSNKVTEKGKDVELRCDPISGHTALYWYRQSLGQGLEFLIYFQGNSAPDKSGLPSDRFSAERTGGSVSTLTIQRTQQEDSAVYLCASSYQQGNDEQFFGPGTRLTVL.

This clone was found once. V usage is TRBV2 and J usage is TRBJ1-1; 8 nucleotides agree with TRBD1. Looked up from germline, CDR1 is SNHLY and CDR2 is FYNNEI. The J segment lost 10 bases and the V segment lost 6 bases, leaving 7 bases of the junction unmatched. The length of the CDR3 is 12 residues. The CDR3 sequence: CASSVTGVGAFF. CDR3 nucleotides: TGTGCCAGCAGCGTGACAGGGGTGGGAGCTTTCTTT.

V gene TRBV5-1 combines with J gene TRBJ2-2; perhaps TRBD2 as D (5 bases). Germline V gene lookup returns CDR1 SGHRS and CDR2 YFSETQ. Trimming cost V 1 base and J 6 bases, with 10 bases left between them. The CDR3 length is 14 residues. The CDR3 DNA reads as TGCGCCAGCAGCTTGTCCGGGATCGCCGGGGAGCTGTTTTTT. It yields the protein CASSLSGIAGELFF.

The rearrangement joins TRBV7-8 to TRBJ1-1; the D gene is possibly TRBD1 (5 bases). The CDR3 is 13 residues long. V gave up 2 bases and J gave up 4 bases, with 8 bases separating them. The V gene's germline CDR1 is SGHVS and CDR2 FQNEAQ. The chain's CDR3 is CASSLQGSTEAFF. The CDR3 DNA reads as TGTGCCAGCAGCTTACAGGGAAGCACTGAAGCTTTCTTT.

V is TRBV9 and J is TRBJ2-1; TRBD2 might be the D (5 bases). Germline CDR1 is SGDLS and CDR2 is YYNGEE. The V end was cut by 1 base, the J end by 8 bases, with 7 bases between. The CDR3 length is 12 residues. CDR3 coding DNA: TGTGCCAGCAGCGTAAGGGAGCATGAGCAGTTCTTC. It codes for CASSVREHEQFF.

This chain connects TRBV6-6 to TRBJ1-2; D gene unclear. This CDR3 has 14 residues. V lost 0 bases and J lost 3, with 8 bases in between. CDR1 and CDR2 (germline): MNHNY, SVGAGI (reference sequence). CDR3 bases: TGTGCCAGCAGTTACTCGTTTACAGACTATGGCTACACCTTC. Translated, it gives CASSYSFTDYGYTF.

The rearrangement uses TRBV27 and TRBJ2-2; 8 bases map to TRBD1. V was pared by 1 base and J by 5 bases, with 3 bases of the junction left unmatched. In germline, CDR1 is MNHEY, CDR2 SMNVEV (reference sequence). CDR3 size: 15 residues. The CDR3 nucleotides read TGTGCCAGCAGTTTATATGACAGGGGAACCGGGGAGCTGTTTTTT. Its translation is CASSLYDRGTGELFF.

This rearrangement joins TRBV5-8 to TRBJ1-2; 11 bases are shared with TRBD1. CDR3 size: 15 residues. Trimming cost V 1 base and J 5 bases; bases outside gene matches: 4. CDR1 is SGHTS, CDR2 YDEGEE, per germline. CDR3 region: CASSLRTGGAYGYTF. In nucleotides, the CDR3 is TGTGCCAGCAGCTTGAGGACAGGGGGCGCATATGGCTACACCTTC. Full variable domain (outside the CDR3, taken from reference TRBV5-8 and TRBJ1-2): EAGVTQSPTHLIKTRGQQATLRCSPISGHTSVYWYQQALGLGLQFLLWYDEGEERNRGNFPPRFSGRQFPNYSSELNVNALELEDSALYLCASSLRTGGAYGYTFGSGTRLTVV.

This clone was detected once. The chain carries TRBV28 and TRBJ1-3; no clear D gene. Per the germline V gene, CDR1 is MDHEN and CDR2 is SYDVKM. Trimming left V 3 bases short and J 2 bases short, with 8 bases between. The CDR3 length is 14 residues. CDR3 nucleotide sequence: TGTGCCAGCAGTTTCGAGGGCGCTGGAAACACCATATATTTT. It codes for CASSFEGAGNTIYF.

The chain is built from TRBV9 and TRBJ2-2, with D possibly TRBD2 on 6 matching bases. The CDR3 extends over 16 amino acids. Germline V lookup: CDR1 SGDLS, CDR2 YYNGEE. The V gene lost 4 bases and the J gene lost 1 base, with 14 bases spanning the gap. In DNA form, the CDR3 reads TGTGCCAGCAGCAACCGACTGGGACTGAACACCGGGGAGCTGTTTTTT. It specifies CASSNRLGLNTGELFF.

The sample holds one count of this clone. This chain joins TRBV12-3 or TRBV12-4 and TRBJ1-1; D may be TRBD1 (5 bases). The CDR3 length is 12 residues. Trimming cost V 3 bases and J 5 bases, with 7 bases left between them. The CDR3 region has the DNA TGTGCCAGCAGTTTTTCAGGGACTGAAGCTTTCTTT. It encodes CASSFSGTEAFF.

This chain uses TRBV7-6 with TRBJ1-1; D remains unclear. The CDR3 has 14 amino acids. The V and J ends lost 1 base and 5 bases respectively, with 11 bases between them. From germline, CDR1 is SGHVS and CDR2 FNYEAQ. CDR3 sequence reads: CASSLVPGQTEAFF. The DNA for the CDR3 is TGTGCCAGCAGCTTAGTACCGGGTCAGACTGAAGCTTTCTTT.

The J gene is TRBJ2-3, the V gene TRBV5-4; 9 bases are shared with TRBD1. The germline gives CDR1 SGHNT, CDR2 YYREEE (reference sequence). Losses at the gene ends were 5 bases for V and 4 bases for J; bases not matched to a gene: 8. The CDR3 is made up of 15 amino acids. CDR3 sequence reads: CASRRRDRVSDTQYF. DNA of the CDR3: TGTGCCAGCAGGCGACGGGACAGGGTGTCAGATACGCAGTATTTT.

The chain couples TRBV13 to TRBJ2-3; perhaps TRBD2 as D (5 bases). Trimming left V 4 bases short and J 1 base short, with 15 bases between. The germline CDR1 and CDR2 sequences are PRHDT and FYEKMQ (reference sequence). The CDR3 extends over 16 amino acids. The CDR3 nucleotides read TGTGCCAGCAGCTCTTCTGGACTTCGAGGCACAGATACGCAGTATTTT. This sequence encodes CASSSSGLRGTDTQYF.

This clone has more than one count but fewer than ten. V and J are TRBV5-4 and TRBJ2-1; tentatively, D is TRBD1 (5 bases). This CDR3 spans 16 amino acids. The V and J ends lost 2 bases and 4 bases respectively, with 16 bases between them. The germline CDR1 and CDR2 sequences are SGHNT and YYREEE (reference sequence). CDR3 sequence (DNA): TGTGCCAGCAGCTTCCCAAGGGGCCCCCCTTACAATGAGCAGTTCTTC. The encoded protein is CASSFPRGPPYNEQFF.

This chain joins TRBV2 and TRBJ1-4; a weak D match, TRBD1 (6 bases). Germline V lookup: CDR1 SNHLY, CDR2 FYNNEI. V dropped 2 bases and J dropped 7 bases, with 14 bases sitting between them. The CDR3 loop spans 15 amino acids. CDR3 in amino acids: CASSEKAGVGEKLFF. The CDR3 DNA follows: TGTGCCAGCAGTGAAAAGGCAGGGGTCGGTGAAAAACTGTTTTTT.

The chain carries TRBV28 and TRBJ1-2, with D possibly being TRBD1 (5 bases). V was trimmed by 3 bases and J by 4 bases, leaving 9 bases between them. Germline values: CDR1 MDHEN, CDR2 SYDVKM. This CDR3 has 13 amino acids. CDR3 amino acids: CASSLRTIYGYTF. The CDR3 coding sequence is TGTGCCAGCAGTTTGAGGACAATCTATGGCTACACCTTC.

The V and J genes are TRBV19 and TRBJ1-5; TRBD1 might be the D (5 bases). Trimming left V 5 bases short and J 0 bases short, with 20 bases between. Per germline, CDR1 LNHDA and CDR2 SQIVND (reference sequence). This CDR3 has 18 residues. This CDR3 is CASSRLPADSYSNQPQHF. In DNA, the CDR3 is TGTGCCAGTAGTCGACTCCCCGCAGACAGCTATAGCAATCAGCCCCAGCATTTT.

This rearrangement joins TRBV6-5 to TRBJ2-3; D possibly corresponds to TRBD2 (6 bases). Germline CDR1 MNHEY, CDR2 SVGAGI. Trimming took off 6 bases at V and 6 bases at J, with 16 bases between the two ends. The CDR3 runs to 14 residues. The CDR3 here is CASSRGDSGDTQYF. Written as DNA, the CDR3 is TGTGCCAGCAGCCGCGGGGACTCCGGGGATACGCAGTATTTT.

The rearrangement links TRBV5-1 to TRBJ1-1, with no clear D. Looked up from germline, CDR1 is SGHRS and CDR2 is YFSETQ. The V end was cut by 2 bases, the J end by 5 bases, with 22 bases between. The CDR3 runs 17 residues. CDR3 residues: CASSFTYRGTLKTEAFF. CDR3 DNA sequence: TGCGCCAGCAGCTTTACCTACCGGGGTACTCTTAAGACTGAAGCTTTCTTT.

The CDR3 bases are TGTGCCAGCCTTAACAGGGGGGATACGCAGTATTTT. Residues: CASLNRGDTQYF. The rearrangement joins TRBV19 to TRBJ2-3; the match to TRBD1 covers 8 bases. Germline V CDR1 and CDR2: LNHDA, SQIVND (reference sequence). CDR3 length equals 12 residues. V dropped 9 bases and J dropped 6; count of bases not matched to a gene: 5.

The chain employs TRBV6-5 and TRBJ2-7; perhaps TRBD1 as D (5 bases). CDR3 length equals 14 residues. Germline V CDR1 and CDR2: MNHEY, SVGAGI. V gave up 0 bases and J gave up 0 bases, with 6 bases separating them. CDR3 loop: CASSYSTASYEQYF. The DNA for the CDR3 is TGTGCCAGCAGTTACTCGACAGCCTCCTACGAGCAGTACTTC.

This clone was observed a single time. The rearrangement links TRBV11-2 to TRBJ2-1, with D perhaps matching TRBD1 (5 bases). From germline, CDR1 is SGHAT and CDR2 FQNNGV. The CDR3 spans 13 residues. The V end lost 6 bases, the J end lost 10 bases, and 16 bases lay between the germline ends. The CDR3 sequence: CASSRFGQGEQFF. In DNA, the CDR3 is TGTGCCAGCAGTCGGTTCGGGCAGGGAGAGCAGTTCTTC.

The gene calls are TRBV19 and TRBJ1-5, with D possibly being TRBD1 (6 bases). The CDR3 is made up of 15 amino acids. V was shortened by 2 bases and J by 6 bases, with 14 bases between the two germline ends. The V gene's germline CDR1 is LNHDA and CDR2 SQIVND (reference sequence). The CDR3 DNA reads TGTGCCAGTAGTATAATCAGGGGCCCCGGTCAGCCCCAGCATTTT. Its translation is CASSIIRGPGQPQHF.